A single sample gave rise to the 28 T cell receptor beta chains below, sequenced in a study of CD8 T cells in Susac syndrome. It was with random hexamers that roughly 0.45 to 1 ug RNA was reverse transcribed. TCRdb re-analysed the immunoSEQ multiplex PCR reads in MiXCR, keeping a single row per CDR3 protein. Of 150,000 to 200,000 distinct CDR3 sequences in the sample, almost 96% were seen once. The sample comprised CD4+ T cells from PBMCs. These receptors were taken from a human donor with Susac syndrome.

This clonotype has just one count. The CDR3 loop reads CASSLGAGGLAYEQYF. In DNA, the CDR3 is TGCGCCAGCAGCTTGGGAGCGGGGGGCCTCGCCTACGAGCAGTACTTC. The genes are TRBV5-1 and TRBJ2-7, with 9 nucleotides matching TRBD2. The germline V gene has CDR1 SGHRS and CDR2 YFSETQ. Germline trimming cut 0 bases from V and 2 bases from J; bases unmatched to any gene: 6. CDR3 size: 16 residues.

This chain joins TRBV7-3 and TRBJ2-2; D gene unclear. Trimming removed 6 bases at V and 2 bases at J, with 10 bases between. The V gene's germline CDR1 is SGHTA and CDR2 FQGTGA. The CDR3 has 14 residues. The CDR3 DNA is TGTGCCAGCAGTCCGGGTTCAAACACCGGGGAGCTGTTTTTT. Its protein product is CASSPGSNTGELFF.

The sample holds one count of this clonotype. The chain carries TRBV2 and TRBJ1-2, with D uncertain. The ends were cut back, 7 bases at V and 4 bases at J, with 7 bases in the middle. The germline V gene encodes CDR1 SNHLY and CDR2 FYNNEI. The CDR3 is 11 amino acids. The CDR3 sequence: CASNEFYGYTF. The DNA for the CDR3 is TGTGCCAGCAACGAGTTCTATGGCTACACCTTC. The full variable domain, in which reference TRBV2 and TRBJ1-2 provide the parts outside the CDR3, is EPEVTQTPSHQVTQMGQEVILRCVPISNHLYFYWYRQILGQKVEFLVSFYNNEISEKSEIFDDQFSVERPDGSNFTLKIRSTKLEDSAMYFCASNEFYGYTFGSGTRLTVV.

This chain uses TRBV12-3 or TRBV12-4 with TRBJ1-2; tentatively, D is TRBD1 (5 bases). V lost 6 bases and J lost 1, with 9 bases in between. The CDR3 length is 13 residues. The CDR3 bases are TGTGCCAGCAGCCGGGACGTTAACTATGGCTACACCTTC. Its translation: CASSRDVNYGYTF.

The chain has TRBV29-1 and TRBJ1-4, with 11 bases matching TRBD1. Germline V gene sequence: CDR1 SQVTM, CDR2 ANQGSEA. J was trimmed by 8 bases and V by 7 bases; bases with no gene match: 9. This CDR3 is 14 amino acids long. The CDR3 nucleotides read TGCAGCGCCCAAGCCGGGACAGGGGGGGAAAAACTGTTTTTT. It is translated as CSAQAGTGGEKLFF.

The chain has TRBV30 and TRBJ1-2; no definite D call. This CDR3 region has 11 residues. Deletions cut 7 bases from V and 3 bases from J, with 9 bases between. Germline CDR1 and CDR2: GTSNPN and SVGIG (reference sequence). The CDR3 here is CASLWDYGYTF. The CDR3 DNA follows: TGTGCCTCCCTGTGGGACTATGGCTACACCTTC. Filled out from reference TRBV30 and TRBJ1-2, the complete variable domain reads SQTIHQWPATLVQPVGSPLSLECTVEGTSNPNLYWYRQAAGRGLQLLFYSVGIGQISSEVPQNLSASRPQDRQFILSSKKLLLSDSGFYLCASLWDYGYTFGSGTRLTVV.

V is TRBV12-3 or TRBV12-4 and J is TRBJ2-5, with 10 nucleotides matching TRBD2. The CDR3 is 17 residues long. V lost 3 bases to trimming and J lost 4 bases; unmatched junction nucleotides: 11. The CDR3 protein is CASSLSILAGVVETQYF. The CDR3 DNA sequence: TGTGCCAGCAGTTTGAGTATCCTAGCGGGGGTGGTAGAGACCCAGTACTTC.

The chain recombines TRBV4-1 with TRBJ2-1; 10 nucleotides agree with TRBD1. V lost 5 bases, J lost 7 bases, and 5 bases stayed unmatched. Per the germline V gene, CDR1 is MGHRA and CDR2 is YSYEKL. The CDR3 extends over 14 amino acids. The CDR3 protein is CASSAPGQGNEQFF. The CDR3 bases are TGCGCCAGCAGCGCTCCGGGACAGGGGAATGAGCAGTTCTTC.

V gene TRBV7-3 combines with J gene TRBJ2-2; 10 bases align to TRBD1. Trimming cost V 4 bases and J 7 bases; bases outside gene matches: 9. The CDR3 sequence is 16 residues long. Germline V gene data show CDR1 as SGHTA and CDR2 as FQGTGA. This CDR3 reads CASSSGTGVKGGELFF. CDR3 sequence (DNA): TGTGCCAGCAGCTCCGGGACAGGGGTCAAGGGCGGGGAGCTGTTTTTT.

This clonotype was seen just once. The gene calls are TRBV6-5 and TRBJ2-3, with 7 bases matching TRBD1. CDR3 length: 17 residues. Germline CDR1 MNHEY, CDR2 SVGAGI. V was clipped by 2 bases and J by 2 bases; unmatched bases: 10. For the CDR3, the DNA is TGTGCCAGCAGTTACGGGGCCGGGACAGTGTACACAGATACGCAGTATTTT. Its protein product is CASSYGAGTVYTDTQYF.

This chain uses TRBV10-3 with TRBJ2-7; D gene ambiguous. This CDR3 spans 11 amino acids. Per germline, CDR1 ENHRY and CDR2 SYGVKD. V was shortened by 10 bases and J by 4 bases, with 11 bases between the two germline ends. The CDR3: CATQQTYEQYF. The DNA for the CDR3 is TGTGCCACGCAGCAAACATACGAGCAGTACTTC.

J is TRBJ2-6 and V is TRBV9; TRBD2 might be the D (6 bases). Trimming removed 0 bases from V and 1 base from J, with 14 bases in between. This CDR3 contains 18 residues. The germline gives CDR1 SGDLS, CDR2 YYNGEE. This chain's CDR3 is CASSVEEGTASGANVLTF. CDR3 sequence (DNA): TGTGCCAGCAGCGTAGAGGAGGGAACAGCGTCTGGGGCCAACGTCCTGACTTTC.

The chain uses TRBV15 and TRBJ1-1; the D is unclear. The germline CDR1 and CDR2 sequences are LNHNV and YYDKDF (reference sequence). The ends were cut back, 1 base at V and 1 base at J, with 7 bases in the middle. This CDR3 contains 14 residues. This CDR3 is CATSRGVGNTEAFF. CDR3 coding DNA: TGTGCCACCAGCAGAGGGGTGGGGAACACTGAAGCTTTCTTT.

The CDR3 reads CSAKPLTGRDTQYF. For the CDR3, the DNA is TGCAGTGCTAAACCCCTGACAGGGAGGGATACGCAGTATTTT. The J gene is TRBJ2-3, the V gene TRBV20-1, with D perhaps TRBD1 (7 bases). The CDR3 runs to 14 residues. V was pared by 4 bases and J by 6 bases, with 17 bases between. In germline, CDR1 is DFQATT, CDR2 SNEGSKA (reference sequence).

This chain connects TRBV15 to TRBJ2-1; 7 bases agree with TRBD2. Germline V gives CDR1 LNHNV, CDR2 YYDKDF (reference sequence). V was pared by 8 bases and J by 0 bases, with 7 bases of the junction left unmatched. The CDR3 extends over 15 amino acids. CDR3 sequence reads: CATLPAGVSYNEQFF. CDR3 DNA sequence: TGTGCCACCCTGCCCGCGGGAGTCTCCTACAATGAGCAGTTCTTC.

The genes are TRBV30 and TRBJ1-2; perhaps TRBD1 as D (5 bases). Trimming pared 2 bases from V and 7 bases from J, leaving 14 bases between. This CDR3 is 13 amino acids long. Germline V gives CDR1 GTSNPN, CDR2 SVGIG (reference sequence). The CDR3 DNA reads as TGTGCCTGGAGTAGGGCCGCCGGGGGTGGCTACACCTTC. This codes for CAWSRAAGGGYTF.

V and J are TRBV20-1 and TRBJ2-7; 10 bases align to TRBD1. From germline, CDR1 is DFQATT and CDR2 SNEGSKA (reference sequence). This CDR3 spans 14 amino acids. The trim removed 5 bases at V and 2 bases at J, leaving 6 bases unmatched. For the CDR3, the DNA is TGCAGTGCTCCAGACAGGGGGCAAGCCTACGAGCAGTACTTC. Protein sequence: CSAPDRGQAYEQYF.

This clonotype was counted once. The V and J genes are TRBV18 and TRBJ2-3; D is ambiguous. With 8 bases removed from V and 4 bases from J, the gap between germline ends came to 4 bases. Germline CDR1 reads KGHSH; CDR2 reads LQKENI. CDR3 length: 10 residues. The CDR3 DNA follows: TGTGCCAGCGTACCAGATACGCAGTATTTT. Residues: CASVPDTQYF.

The J gene is TRBJ2-1, the V gene TRBV29-1; 13 nucleotides agree with TRBD2. The germline CDR1 and CDR2 sequences are SQVTM and ANQGSEA. CDR3 length equals 14 residues. V was clipped by 5 bases and J by 8 bases; unmatched bases: 6. The CDR3 reads CSVRTSGGRDEQFF. Written as DNA, the CDR3 is TGCAGCGTTAGGACTAGCGGGGGACGGGATGAGCAGTTCTTC.

The V and J genes are TRBV29-1 and TRBJ1-1; the match to TRBD1 covers 7 bases. The V and J ends lost 2 bases and 6 bases, in that order; junction bases with no gene match: 9. Germline values: CDR1 SQVTM, CDR2 ANQGSEA. The CDR3 is 14 residues long. The CDR3 DNA reads as TGCAGCGTTGAACATCCGACAGGGTCCTCTGAAGCTTTCTTT. This gives the protein CSVEHPTGSSEAFF.

The rearrangement joins TRBV20-1 to TRBJ2-4; perhaps TRBD2 as D (7 bases). The CDR3 has 15 amino acids. Germline CDR1 reads DFQATT; CDR2 reads SNEGSKA (reference sequence). Trimming took off 6 bases at V and 2 bases at J, with 17 bases between the two ends. In DNA form, the CDR3 reads TGCAGTGCCCCCCGGGGGGCCTATTCCAAAAACATTCAGTACTTC. Protein: CSAPRGAYSKNIQYF.

J is TRBJ2-4 and V is TRBV10-2; D ambiguous. This CDR3 spans 12 amino acids. Germline assignment: CDR1 WSHSY and CDR2 SAAADI. V lost 8 bases and J lost 5, with 10 bases in between. CDR3 bases: TGCGCCAGCGCAATTTCAGAAAACATTCAGTACTTC. The encoded protein is CASAISENIQYF.

The V call is TRBV20-1, the J call TRBJ1-5; unclear D gene. Trimming pared 0 bases from V and 1 base from J, leaving 7 bases between. Germline V gene data show CDR1 as DFQATT and CDR2 as SNEGSKA (reference sequence). The CDR3 is 14 amino acids. Written as DNA, the CDR3 is TGCAGTGCTAGAGATCCGGCCAGCAATCAGCCCCAGCATTTT. As protein: CSARDPASNQPQHF.

This CDR3 is CASSPAEVTQYF. The CDR3 nucleotides are TGTGCCAGCAGCCCCGCCGAGGTGACCCAGTACTTC. This rearrangement joins TRBV7-9 to TRBJ2-5; D not certain. The CDR3 is 12 residues long. Germline lookup yields CDR1 SEHNR and CDR2 FQNEAQ (reference sequence). V lost 5 bases and J lost 7, with 11 bases in between.

In DNA, the CDR3 is TGTGCCTGGACCGCCCCCCCGACCGGGGAGCTGTTTTTT. Residues: CAWTAPPTGELFF. V usage is TRBV30 and J usage is TRBJ2-2, with D hard to call. The germline V and J ends were trimmed by 4 bases and 5 bases, with 11 bases remaining between them. The CDR3 covers 13 residues. Germline V gene sequence: CDR1 GTSNPN, CDR2 SVGIG (reference sequence).

This rearrangement joins TRBV30 to TRBJ1-2, with D possibly TRBD1 on 5 matching bases. The germline V gene has CDR1 GTSNPN and CDR2 SVGIG (reference sequence). This CDR3 spans 12 amino acids. The V and J ends lost 2 bases and 14 bases respectively, with 18 bases between them. The CDR3 region is CAWSQLGPGNTF. In DNA, the CDR3 is TGTGCCTGGAGTCAATTGGGGCCGGGTAATACCTTC.

The genes are TRBV7-8 and TRBJ1-2, with 11 bases matching TRBD1. Germline lookup yields CDR1 SGHVS and CDR2 FQNEAQ. The CDR3 has 16 residues. J lost 2 bases, V lost 3 bases, and 5 bases had no gene match. Here the CDR3 DNA reads TGTGCCAGCAGCTTCCGGGACAGGGGGTGGAACTATGGCTACACCTTC. Protein product: CASSFRDRGWNYGYTF.

The V gene is TRBV5-4, the J gene TRBJ2-5, with 8 bases identical to TRBD2. The CDR3 totals 17 residues. CDR1 SGHNT and CDR2 YYREEE come from the germline V gene (reference sequence). The junction had 9 bases not matched to a gene; V was cut back by 1 base and J by 1 base. In nucleotides, the CDR3 is TGTGCCAGCAGCTTGCTGGGCGGGGGGTACACCCAAGAGACCCAGTACTTC. Translated: CASSLLGGGYTQETQYF.